The 9 T cell receptor beta chains in this list originate from one sample, sequenced in a study of PD-1 blockade in classical Hodgkin lymphoma. Profiling relied on immunoSEQ multiplex PCR, and the TCRdb table lists in-frame clones only, not all of them. The data contain just under 100,000 clones, roughly 83% of them seen just once; the ten biggest clones take up 12%. Every single patient, without exception, relapsed after autologous stem cell transplantation, and brentuximab vedotin exposure varied. The starting material was peripheral blood mononuclear cells (PBMCs), obtained at baseline. These receptors all stem from a human donor with classical Hodgkin lymphoma.

The rearrangement links TRBV11-2 to TRBJ2-7, with 10 bases identical to TRBD2. This CDR3 comprises 14 residues. Unmatched junction bases numbered 6, after V lost 5 bases and J lost 5 bases. CDR1 is SGHAT, CDR2 FQNNGV, per germline. CDR3 amino acids: CASSLGLASNEQYF. The DNA of the CDR3 is TGTGCCAGCAGCCTGGGACTAGCGAGCAACGAGCAGTACTTC.

The chain links TRBV5-1 to TRBJ2-4; 7 bases are shared with TRBD1. J lost 0 bases, V lost 3 bases, and 9 bases had no gene match. Germline V CDR1 and CDR2: SGHRS, YFSETQ. The CDR3 contains 17 residues. CDR3 residues: CASSSSTGFLAKNIQYF. CDR3 in DNA: TGCGCCAGCAGCTCGTCGACAGGGTTTCTAGCCAAAAACATTCAGTACTTC.

In its sample, this clone was seen once. This chain uses TRBV6-5 with TRBJ2-7; 10 bases fit TRBD2. CDR3 length: 15 residues. Germline loops: CDR1 MNHEY, CDR2 SVGAGI. J was trimmed by 3 bases and V by 5 bases; bases with no gene match: 7. This chain's CDR3 is CASSPEREGLYEQYF. In DNA form, the CDR3 reads TGTGCCAGCAGTCCCGAGCGGGAGGGCCTCTACGAGCAGTACTTC.

The rearrangement uses TRBV7-2 and TRBJ2-2; D is perhaps TRBD1 or TRBD2 (5 bases each). From germline, CDR1 is SGHTA and CDR2 FQGNSA. The V gene lost 8 bases and the J gene lost 1 base, with 26 bases spanning the gap. The CDR3 runs to 19 residues. CDR3 residues: CASGFLLSGDGGNTGELFF. DNA of the CDR3: TGTGCCAGCGGGTTCCTACTCTCCGGGGATGGGGGGAACACCGGGGAGCTGTTTTTT.

The rearrangement joins TRBV11-2 to TRBJ1-6; 11 nucleotides line up with TRBD1. The CDR3 length is 15 residues. Per germline, CDR1 SGHAT and CDR2 FQNNGV. V trimming: 4 bases; J trimming: 7 bases; junction bases outside the gene matches: 3. CDR3 nucleotide sequence: TGTGCCAGCAGCTCCCGGGACAGGGGGAATTCACCCCTCCACTTT. Protein product: CASSSRDRGNSPLHF.

The CDR3 reads CASVNQPQHF. The CDR3 nucleotides read TGTGCCAGCGTAAATCAGCCCCAGCATTTT. The V and J genes are TRBV6-4 and TRBJ1-5; D not certain. The germline gives CDR1 MRHNA, CDR2 SNTAGT. V was cut by 8 bases and J by 4 bases, with 3 bases left in between. The CDR3 sequence is 10 residues long.

The genes are TRBV7-2 and TRBJ2-2, with 10 bases that match TRBD2. V shed 4 bases, J shed 8 bases, and the junction held 10 bases outside the gene matches. The germline gives CDR1 SGHTA, CDR2 FQGNSA. The CDR3 loop spans 16 amino acids. DNA of the CDR3: TGTGCCAGCAGCTACAACGGACTAGCGGTCGGTGGGGAGCTGTTTTTT. Translated, it gives CASSYNGLAVGGELFF. The variable domain in full, completed from reference TRBV7-2 and TRBJ2-2, reads GAGVSQSPSNKVTEKGKDVELRCDPISGHTALYWYRQSLGQGLEFLIYFQGNSAPDKSGLPSDRFSAERTGGSVSTLTIQRTQQEDSAVYLCASSYNGLAVGGELFFGEGSRLTVL.

The V and J genes are TRBV7-2 and TRBJ1-6, with 7 bases fitting TRBD1. Germline loops: CDR1 SGHTA, CDR2 FQGNSA. After removal of 5 bases from V and 7 bases from J, the junction contained 8 bases not matched to a gene. This CDR3 region has 15 residues. The CDR3 protein is CASSPVGDSNSPLHF. DNA for the CDR3: TGTGCCAGCAGCCCCGTGGGGGACAGCAATTCACCCCTCCACTTT.

The chain has TRBV30 and TRBJ1-1; D is possibly TRBD1 (5 bases). The CDR3 contains 13 residues. Germline V gene data show CDR1 as GTSNPN and CDR2 as SVGIG (reference sequence). Trimming shortened V by 4 bases and J by 4 bases, and 13 bases separated the two germline ends. The CDR3 bases are TGTGCCTGGAAAAGGTCGGGGGGCACTGAAGCTTTCTTT. As protein: CAWKRSGGTEAFF.